This TCR beta chain was identified in a study of OX40 agonist ivuxolimab in advanced cancers. Overall study context: Every 2 weeks, patients got intravenous ivuxolimab at one of six dose levels (0.01-10 mg/kg).

Regarding the study as a whole: At doses 0.1 to 3.0 mg/kg, CD4+ and CD8+ clones expanded. Undetermined was the antigen specificity of the expanded peripheral T cells. Among T cells, CD8+ cells averaged more expanded clones than CD4+ cells.

This table comes from immunoSEQ multiplex PCR, and its TCRdb copy is limited to in-frame clones, with some not included. The table lists tens of thousands of clones, about 86% of them singletons. On this clone: The antigen remains unidentified.

The germline V gene encodes CDR1 SGHNT and CDR2 YYREEE (reference sequence). V lost 0 bases to trimming and J lost 0 bases, with 10 bases between them. CDR3 length equals 15 residues. Specimen: CD4+ or CD8+ T cells sorted from blood, collected in a trial of the OX40 agonist ivuxolimab. The chain combines TRBV5-4 with TRBJ2-7; D gene uncertain. This receptor was obtained from an adult with an advanced solid tumor such as melanoma, head and neck, liver or kidney cancer. The CDR3 sequence is CASSLEGSLSYEQYF. CDR3 coding DNA: TGTGCCAGCAGCTTGGAGGGAAGCCTCTCCTACGAGCAGTACTTC.